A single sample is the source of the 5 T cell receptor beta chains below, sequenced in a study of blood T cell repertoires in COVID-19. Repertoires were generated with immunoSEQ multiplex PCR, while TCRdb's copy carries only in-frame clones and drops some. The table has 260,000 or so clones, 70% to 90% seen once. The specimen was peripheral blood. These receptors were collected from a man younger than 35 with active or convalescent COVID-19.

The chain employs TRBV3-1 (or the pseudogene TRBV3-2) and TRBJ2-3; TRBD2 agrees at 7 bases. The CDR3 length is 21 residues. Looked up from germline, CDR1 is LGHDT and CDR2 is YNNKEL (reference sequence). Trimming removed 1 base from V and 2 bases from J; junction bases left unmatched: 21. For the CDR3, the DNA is TGTGCCAGCAGCCAAGCTTCGTATATTCGGCCGGCGGGACTATACACAGATACGCAGTATTTT. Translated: CASSQASYIRPAGLYTDTQYF.

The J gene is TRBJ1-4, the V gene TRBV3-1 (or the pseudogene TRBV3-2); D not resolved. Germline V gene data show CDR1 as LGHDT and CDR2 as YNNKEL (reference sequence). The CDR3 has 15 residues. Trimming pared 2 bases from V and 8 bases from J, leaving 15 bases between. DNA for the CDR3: TGTGCCAGCAGCCAACAAGCGAGGGTTGGAGAAAAACTGTTTTTT. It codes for CASSQQARVGEKLFF.

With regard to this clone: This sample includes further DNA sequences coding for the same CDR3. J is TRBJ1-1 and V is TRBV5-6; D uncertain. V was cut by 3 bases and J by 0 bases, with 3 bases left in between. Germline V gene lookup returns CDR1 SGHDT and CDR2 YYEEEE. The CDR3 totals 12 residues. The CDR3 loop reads CASSSVNTEAFF. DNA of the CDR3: TGTGCCAGCAGCTCAGTGAACACTGAAGCTTTCTTT.

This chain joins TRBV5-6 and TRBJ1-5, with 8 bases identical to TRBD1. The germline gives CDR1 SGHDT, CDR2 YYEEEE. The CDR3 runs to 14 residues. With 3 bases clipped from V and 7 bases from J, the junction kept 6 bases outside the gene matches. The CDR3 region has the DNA TGTGCCAGCAGCTCCGGACAGGGTGGACAGCCCCAGCATTTT. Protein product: CASSSGQGGQPQHF.

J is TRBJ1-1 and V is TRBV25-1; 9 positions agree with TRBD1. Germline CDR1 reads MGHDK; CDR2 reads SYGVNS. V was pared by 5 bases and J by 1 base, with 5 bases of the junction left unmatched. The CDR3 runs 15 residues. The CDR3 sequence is CASSPGTGQNTEAFF. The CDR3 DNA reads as TGTGCCAGCAGTCCTGGGACAGGGCAGAACACTGAAGCTTTCTTT.